Below, 13 T cell receptor beta chains from the same sample are listed, as sequenced in a study of T-cell reconstitution after alpha-beta-depleted transplantation in children. The TCRbeta library was prepared with unique molecular identifiers. TCRdb used MiXCR to reprocess the PCR reads, holding one entry per CDR3 protein. The sample carries 600,000 or so distinct CDR3 sequences, more than 20% recorded once. Sequences were derived from PBMCs, mostly from graft donor cells, sampled 360 days after TCRalphabeta/CD19-depleted stem cell transplant. These receptors were taken from a boy less than two years old who had a stem cell transplant for acute myeloid leukemia, so the T cells may come from the graft donor.

This clonotype has ten or more counts. V gene TRBV2 combines with J gene TRBJ1-5; 10 nucleotides line up with TRBD1. CDR1 is SNHLY and CDR2 is FYNNEI in the germline V gene. The V gene end was trimmed by 6 bases and the J gene end by 6 bases; junction bases not matched to a gene: 8. CDR3 length: 15 amino acids. The CDR3 here is CASRSGTGVSQPQHF. The CDR3 coding sequence is TGTGCCAGCAGATCCGGGACAGGGGTCTCTCAGCCCCAGCATTTT.

This clonotype was seen a handful of times. The chain employs TRBV6-1 and TRBJ1-5, with 7 positions matching TRBD1. This CDR3 is built from 15 residues. V lost 5 bases and J lost 0; bases outside the gene matches: 4. Germline V lookup: CDR1 MNHNS, CDR2 SASEGT. CDR3 coding DNA: TGTGCCAGCAGTAAGACAGGGTATAGCAATCAGCCCCAGCATTTT. Its translation: CASSKTGYSNQPQHF.

CDR3 coding DNA: TGTGCCAGCAGTTTTGGGGGCTCCGGGGAGCAGTACGTC. Its translation is CASSFGGSGEQYV. The chain links TRBV12-3 or TRBV12-4 to TRBJ2-7, with D possibly being TRBD1 (6 bases). This CDR3 region has 13 residues. Trimming cost V 3 bases and J 7 bases, with 13 bases left between them.

This clonotype was seen repeatedly, ten times or more. The J gene is TRBJ2-7, the V gene TRBV28, with D hard to call. Germline lookup yields CDR1 MDHEN and CDR2 SYDVKM. This CDR3 is 13 amino acids long. V lost 6 bases, J lost 1 base, and 10 bases lay in between. The CDR3 loop is CASRRVYSYEQYV. CDR3 coding DNA: TGTGCCAGCAGGCGAGTATATTCCTACGAGCAGTACGTC.

This clonotype was picked up many times. V is TRBV29-1 and J is TRBJ2-5, with TRBD2 as a possible D gene (5 bases). Trimming took off 7 bases at V and 3 bases at J, with 6 bases between the two ends. This CDR3 spans 10 amino acids. Germline V CDR1 and CDR2: SQVTM, ANQGSEA. In nucleotides, the CDR3 is TGCAGCGGGGGAGAAGAGACCCAGTACTTC. Protein product: CSGGEETQYF. The whole variable domain, remainder taken from reference TRBV29-1 and TRBJ2-5, is SAVISQKPSRDICQRGTSLTIQCQVDSQVTMMFWYRQQPGQSLTLIATANQGSEATYESGFVIDKFPISRPNLTFSTLTVSNMSPEDSSIYLCSGGEETQYFGPGTRLLVL.

This clonotype appeared many times. This chain links TRBV20-1 with TRBJ2-7; no firm D call. Germline CDR1 DFQATT, CDR2 SNEGSKA (reference sequence). The CDR3 contains 12 residues. The V gene lost 3 bases and the J gene lost 4 bases, with 10 bases spanning the gap. The CDR3 nucleotides read TGCAGTGCTAGCCCGACCCATTACGAGCAGTACGTC. It codes for CSASPTHYEQYV.

The rearrangement uses TRBV6-4 and TRBJ2-3, with D unresolved. CDR1 is MRHNA, CDR2 SNTAGT, per germline. Trimming stripped 5 bases from V and 6 bases from J, with 12 bases between. CDR3 size: 13 residues. The CDR3 nucleotides read TGTGCCAGCAGTCATGACGGGCGGGATACGCAGTATTTT. It encodes CASSHDGRDTQYF.

This sequence joins TRBV5-6 and TRBJ2-1; D not resolved. The V gene lost 3 bases and the J gene lost 2 bases, with 15 bases spanning the gap. There are 16 residues in the CDR3. The germline V gene has CDR1 SGHDT and CDR2 YYEEEE. DNA for the CDR3: TGTGCCAGCAGCTCCCCCGGGTTAATGACCTACAATGAGCAGTTCTTC. Its translation is CASSSPGLMTYNEQFF.

The V and J genes are TRBV20-1 and TRBJ1-5; no clear D. The ends were cut back, 0 bases at V and 0 bases at J, with 12 bases in the middle. The germline gives CDR1 DFQATT, CDR2 SNEGSKA (reference sequence). The CDR3 consists of 16 residues. CDR3 sequence: CSARDSGKISNQPQHF. CDR3 sequence (DNA): TGCAGTGCTAGAGATTCCGGCAAGATTAGCAATCAGCCCCAGCATTTT.

This clonotype was seen only a few times. V gene TRBV20-1 combines with J gene TRBJ2-3; 12 bases match TRBD2. Germline trimming cut 8 bases from V and 6 bases from J; bases unmatched to any gene: 6. Germline V gene data show CDR1 as DFQATT and CDR2 as SNEGSKA (reference sequence). The CDR3 consists of 13 residues. CDR3 sequence (DNA): TGCAGTTTCAGACTAGCGGGGGCTGATACGCAGTATTTT. Amino acid sequence: CSFRLAGADTQYF.

This chain uses TRBV20-1 with TRBJ1-3; possible D gene TRBD1, 5 bases. Trimming took 0 bases from V and 0 from J, leaving 9 bases between them. This CDR3 contains 15 residues. In germline, CDR1 is DFQATT, CDR2 SNEGSKA (reference sequence). CDR3: CSAREAGTSGNTIYF. CDR3 DNA sequence: TGCAGTGCTAGAGAAGCAGGGACCTCTGGAAACACCATATATTTT.

The chain employs TRBV5-1 and TRBJ2-1, with TRBD2 identical over 13 bases. This CDR3 is 14 amino acids long. Per germline, CDR1 SGHRS and CDR2 YFSETQ. After removal of 5 bases from V and 11 bases from J, the junction contained 7 bases not matched to a gene. The CDR3, as DNA: TGCGCCAGCAGTTCGGGACTAGCGGGGCAGCAGCAGTTCTTC. Protein: CASSSGLAGQQQFF.

J is TRBJ2-2 and V is TRBV11-2, with 7 nucleotides matching TRBD1. Germline values: CDR1 SGHAT, CDR2 FQNNGV. The J segment lost 0 bases and the V segment lost 2 bases, leaving 12 bases of the junction unmatched. This CDR3 region has 19 residues. In DNA form, the CDR3 reads TGTGCCAGCAGCTTAAGGCCCGTGGACAGGCCCGCGAACACCGGGGAGCTGTTTTTT. It codes for CASSLRPVDRPANTGELFF.